These 20 T cell receptor beta chains share one sample of origin, sequenced in a study of blood T cell repertoires in COVID-19. Profiled with immunoSEQ multiplex PCR; TCRdb holds only in-frame clones, not every one. Altogether around 70,000 clones are present, about 82% being singletons, with the ten largest covering 1.8%. Sequenced input: peripheral blood. All receptors derive from an older woman with acute or convalescent COVID-19.

The DNA for the CDR3 is TGTGCCAGCAGTGAAGCTGAAAGGAGTTCTGGGGCCAACGTCCTGACTTTC. It yields the protein CASSEAERSSGANVLTF. The chain uses TRBV6-1 and TRBJ2-6; no clear D gene. The germline gives CDR1 MNHNS, CDR2 SASEGT. CDR3 size: 17 residues. V was trimmed by 0 bases and J by 1 base, leaving 10 bases between them.

The genes are TRBV5-8 and TRBJ2-1; no firm D call. V lost 0 bases to trimming and J lost 9 bases, with 4 bases between them. The CDR3 is 11 residues long. CDR1 is SGHTS and CDR2 is YDEGEE in the germline V gene. This CDR3 reads CASSLVLEQFF. CDR3 in DNA: TGTGCCAGCAGCTTGGTCCTTGAGCAGTTCTTC.

The V call is TRBV7-3, the J call TRBJ2-1; 8 nucleotides align to TRBD2. The CDR3 has 16 residues. Germline-derived CDR1 and CDR2 are SGHTA and FQGTGA. The junction had 6 bases not matched to a gene; V was cut back by 5 bases and J by 0 bases. The CDR3 loop is CASSRRSGASYNEQFF. In nucleotides, the CDR3 is TGTGCCAGCAGCAGACGTAGCGGGGCCTCCTACAATGAGCAGTTCTTC.

This clone occurred a few times. The chain has TRBV19 and TRBJ1-6; the D gene is possibly TRBD1 (6 bases). The CDR3 spans 15 residues. Germline values: CDR1 LNHDA, CDR2 SQIVND (reference sequence). V dropped 0 bases and J dropped 10 bases, with 13 bases sitting between them. CDR3 DNA: TGTGCCAGTAGTATAGAAGTCCAGGGGACGTCACCCCTCCACTTT. Amino acid sequence: CASSIEVQGTSPLHF.

This chain uses TRBV15 with TRBJ1-1, with D possibly being TRBD1 (5 bases). The CDR3 is made up of 13 amino acids. The germline V gene has CDR1 LNHNV and CDR2 YYDKDF (reference sequence). V was clipped by 4 bases and J by 2 bases, with 8 bases between them. CDR3 region: CATSTGINTEAFF. The CDR3 DNA is TGTGCCACCAGCACAGGGATAAACACTGAAGCTTTCTTT.

This chain connects TRBV7-3 to TRBJ2-1; TRBD2 aligns across 11 bases. J was trimmed by 4 bases and V by 4 bases; bases with no gene match: 3. The V gene's germline CDR1 is SGHTA and CDR2 FQGTGA. There are 15 residues in the CDR3. The CDR3 nucleotides read TGTGCCAGCAGCTCTACTAGCGGGGGTTACAATGAGCAGTTCTTC. Amino acid sequence: CASSSTSGGYNEQFF.

V is TRBV3-1 (or the pseudogene TRBV3-2) and J is TRBJ1-5, with D tentatively TRBD1 (6 bases). Germline V CDR1 and CDR2: LGHDT, YNNKEL (reference sequence). CDR3 length: 17 amino acids. V lost 4 bases, J lost 7 bases, and 23 bases lay in between. The chain's CDR3 is CASSRTPDSRGRQPQHF. CDR3 DNA sequence: TGTGCCAGCAGCCGAACTCCGGACAGCCGCGGTAGACAGCCCCAGCATTTT.

The chain recombines TRBV24-1 with TRBJ2-1, with 9 bases identical to TRBD1. CDR3 length: 16 residues. The germline V gene encodes CDR1 KGHDR and CDR2 SFDVKD. V lost 3 bases to trimming and J lost 5 bases; unmatched junction nucleotides: 7. CDR3 sequence: CATSDLDRGTDNEQFF. CDR3 coding DNA: TGTGCCACCAGTGATCTGGACAGGGGAACGGACAATGAGCAGTTCTTC.

The V gene is TRBV6-5, the J gene TRBJ2-7; the D is unclear. Germline V gene sequence: CDR1 MNHEY, CDR2 SVGAGI. CDR3 size: 14 residues. V lost 5 bases and J 1 base, leaving 12 bases between the germline ends. For the CDR3, the DNA is TGTGCCAGCAGTCCCGTTGCGAATTCCTACGAGCAGTACTTC. Encoded protein: CASSPVANSYEQYF.

The chain uses TRBV10-3 and TRBJ1-1; D unclear. Germline V gene data show CDR1 as ENHRY and CDR2 as SYGVKD. The ends were cut back, 2 bases at V and 4 bases at J, with 8 bases in the middle. The CDR3 is 13 residues long. Written as DNA, the CDR3 is TGTGCCATCAGTGAGCGGGAGAGCACTGAAGCTTTCTTT. Translated, it gives CAISERESTEAFF.

The CDR3 DNA reads TGTGCCAGCAGGGACAGGACCGGGGAGCTGTTTTTT. This encodes CASRDRTGELFF. The chain joins TRBV6-5 to TRBJ2-2; 7 nucleotides agree with TRBD1. Germline trimming cut 6 bases from V and 5 bases from J; bases unmatched to any gene: 0. Germline CDR1 MNHEY, CDR2 SVGAGI. CDR3 length: 12 residues.

V usage is TRBV19 and J usage is TRBJ1-5; 7 bases agree with TRBD1. This CDR3 is built from 16 residues. V was clipped by 6 bases and J by 3 bases; unmatched bases: 11. Looked up from germline, CDR1 is LNHDA and CDR2 is SQIVND (reference sequence). The CDR3 bases are TGTGCCAGTAGGGGACCGGGACAGAGAAACAATCAGCCCCAGCATTTT. As protein: CASRGPGQRNNQPQHF.

The V and J genes are TRBV30 and TRBJ2-1; no definite D call. Germline assignment: CDR1 GTSNPN and CDR2 SVGIG (reference sequence). The CDR3 length is 11 residues. V lost 2 bases and J lost 10, with 9 bases in between. CDR3 sequence reads: CAWSRSLEQFF. The CDR3 DNA follows: TGTGCCTGGAGTCGTAGCTTAGAGCAGTTCTTC. Full variable domain (missing parts from reference TRBV30 and TRBJ2-1): SQTIHQWPATLVQPVGSPLSLECTVEGTSNPNLYWYRQAAGRGLQLLFYSVGIGQISSEVPQNLSASRPQDRQFILSSKKLLLSDSGFYLCAWSRSLEQFFGPGTRLTVL.

This sequence joins TRBV29-1 and TRBJ2-2; possibly TRBD1 for D (5 bases). The CDR3 sequence is 14 residues long. V lost 5 bases and J lost 4, with 14 bases in between. Looked up from germline, CDR1 is SQVTM and CDR2 is ANQGSEA. The CDR3 nucleotides read TGCAGCGTTCTGAACACCGACAGCACCGGGGAGCTGTTTTTT. Translating gives CSVLNTDSTGELFF.

The chain recombines TRBV5-1 with TRBJ1-1, with a tentative D call TRBD1 (6 bases). V lost 0 bases to trimming and J lost 1 base, with 10 bases between them. The CDR3 sequence is 15 residues long. Germline loops: CDR1 SGHRS, CDR2 YFSETQ. CDR3 sequence (DNA): TGCGCCAGCAGCTTGGTGGCGGGGGCGAACACTGAAGCTTTCTTT. Protein product: CASSLVAGANTEAFF.

The chain joins TRBV27 to TRBJ1-2, with TRBD1 matching 8 bases. CDR3 size: 14 residues. The V gene end was trimmed by 3 bases and the J gene end by 8 bases; junction bases not matched to a gene: 8. Germline assignment: CDR1 MNHEY and CDR2 SMNVEV (reference sequence). CDR3 DNA: TGTGCCAGCAGTTTCTATGACAGGGGAGGCGGCTACACCTTC. This codes for CASSFYDRGGGYTF.

J is TRBJ2-1 and V is TRBV18, with no clear D. The germline V gene has CDR1 KGHSH and CDR2 LQKENI. The CDR3 runs to 13 residues. Deletions cut 1 base from V and 3 bases from J, with 4 bases between. CDR3 region: CASSPLDYNEQFF. The CDR3 DNA follows: TGTGCCAGCTCACCACTAGACTACAATGAGCAGTTCTTC.

This clone was seen only a few times. The chain combines TRBV7-2 with TRBJ1-4, with 7 bases aligning to TRBD1. The V gene's germline CDR1 is SGHTA and CDR2 FQGNSA. The V segment lost 2 bases and the J segment 5 bases; nucleotides outside the gene matches: 2. The CDR3 contains 14 residues. The CDR3 is CASSLQQGNEKLFF. The CDR3 region has the DNA TGTGCCAGCAGCTTACAACAGGGGAATGAAAAACTGTTTTTT.

This chain links TRBV9 with TRBJ2-7, with 8 bases matching TRBD2. This CDR3 is built from 13 residues. Germline CDR1 reads SGDLS; CDR2 reads YYNGEE. V lost 4 bases to trimming and J lost 4 bases; unmatched junction nucleotides: 4. CDR3 sequence reads: CASSPGGGYEQYF. In DNA form, the CDR3 reads TGTGCCAGCAGCCCCGGGGGGGGATACGAGCAGTACTTC.

The gene calls are TRBV9 and TRBJ1-3, with D unresolved. The germline CDR1 and CDR2 sequences are SGDLS and YYNGEE. V was shortened by 0 bases and J by 4 bases, with 11 bases between the two germline ends. The CDR3 is 15 residues long. The CDR3 is CASSVDPGIGNTIYF. The CDR3 DNA is TGTGCCAGCAGCGTAGATCCGGGAATCGGAAACACCATATATTTT.